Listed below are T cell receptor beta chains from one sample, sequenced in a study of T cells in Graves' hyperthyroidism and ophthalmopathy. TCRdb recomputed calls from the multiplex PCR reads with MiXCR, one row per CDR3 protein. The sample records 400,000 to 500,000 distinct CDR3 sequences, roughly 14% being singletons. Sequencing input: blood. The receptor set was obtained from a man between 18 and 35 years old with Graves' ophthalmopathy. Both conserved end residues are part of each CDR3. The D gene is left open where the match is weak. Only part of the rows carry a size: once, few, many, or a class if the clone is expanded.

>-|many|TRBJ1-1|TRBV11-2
TGTGCCAGCAGCTTAGTTCCGGGGAGAGGCACTGAAGCTTTCTTT
CASSLVPGRGTEAFF
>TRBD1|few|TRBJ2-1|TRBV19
TGTGCCAGTAGTAGGAGACAGGGCCGCCAGGATGAGCAGTTCTTC
CASSRRQGRQDEQFF
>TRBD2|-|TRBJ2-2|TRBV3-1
TGTGCCAGCAGCCAATATGGGGGGGGAAACACCGGGGAGCTGTTTTTT
CASSQYGGGNTGELFF
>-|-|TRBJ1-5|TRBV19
TGTACCAGTAGTGCGGGCCCACGTTACCTAATAAATCAGCCCCAGCATTTT
CTSSAGPRYLINQPQHF
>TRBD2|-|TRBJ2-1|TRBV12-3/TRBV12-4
TGTGCCAGCAGGCGGTGGGGCGGGAGCGGGTACAATGAGCAGTTCTTC
CASRRWGGSGYNEQFF
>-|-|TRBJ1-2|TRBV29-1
TGCAGCGTGGACCAGGGCCCTGCGGGCTACACCTTC
CSVDQGPAGYTF
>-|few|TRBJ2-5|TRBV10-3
TGTGCCATCAGTGAGGGGCCGGGCGGGACCCAGTACTTC
CAISEGPGGTQYF
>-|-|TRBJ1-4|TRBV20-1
TGCAGTGCTAGGGGAGGTGAAGAACTGTTTTTT
CSARGGEELFF
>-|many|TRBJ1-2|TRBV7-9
TGTGCCAGCAGCTTGACGGTGCGGGGATATGGCTACACCTTC
CASSLTVRGYGYTF
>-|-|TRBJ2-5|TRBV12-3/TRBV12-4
TGTGCCAGCAGCTGGACGAACCTCCAAGAGACCCAGTACTTC
CASSWTNLQETQYF
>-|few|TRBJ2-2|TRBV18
TGTGCCAGCTCACCAAAAGCGTTAAACACCGGGGAGCTGTTTTTT
CASSPKALNTGELFF
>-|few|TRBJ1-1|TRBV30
TGTGCCTGGAGTCCACAGGAGGCTGAAGCTTTCTTT
CAWSPQEAEAFF
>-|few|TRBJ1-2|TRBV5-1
TGCGCCAGCAGCTTGGTGCTGGACAATGGCTACACCTTC
CASSLVLDNGYTF
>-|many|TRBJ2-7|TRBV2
TGTGCCAGCAGTGAACCCCCATACGAGCAGTACTTC
CASSEPPYEQYF
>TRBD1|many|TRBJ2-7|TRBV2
TGTGCCAGCAGGGGACAGGGGCCCGGTAAGCAGTACTTC
CASRGQGPGKQYF
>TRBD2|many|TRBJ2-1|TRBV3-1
TGTGCCAGCAGCCACGTACTAGCGTTTAGCTCCTACAATGAGCAGTTCTTC
CASSHVLAFSSYNEQFF
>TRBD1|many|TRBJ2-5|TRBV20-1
TGCAGTGCTAGAGAGACAGGGGGTTCAGAGACCCAGTACTTC
CSARETGGSETQYF
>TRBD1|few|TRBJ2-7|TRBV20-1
TGCAGTGCTAGAAACCCGGGACAGGACTCCTACGAGCAGTACTTC
CSARNPGQDSYEQYF
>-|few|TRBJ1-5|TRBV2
TGTGCCAGCAGAGCGGGCGGGGGAATTCAGCCCCAGCATTTT
CASRAGGGIQPQHF
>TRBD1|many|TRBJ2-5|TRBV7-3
TGTGCCAGCAGCGCTGGGACAGGCGTCCAAGAGACCCAGTACTTC
CASSAGTGVQETQYF
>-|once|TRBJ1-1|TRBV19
TGTGCCAGTAGTATATTCGGCAGGGTGAACACTGAAGCTTTCTTT
CASSIFGRVNTEAFF
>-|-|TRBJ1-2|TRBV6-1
TGTGCCAGCAGTCTGGTGGATGCCGCCAGAGGCTACACCTTC
CASSLVDAARGYTF
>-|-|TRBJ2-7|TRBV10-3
TGTGCCATCAGTGAGGCGGAAACCTACGAGCAGTACTTC
CAISEAETYEQYF
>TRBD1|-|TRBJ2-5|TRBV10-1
TGCGCCAGCAGTGCCGGGACAGGTCAAGAGACCCAGTGCTTC
CASSAGTGQETQCF
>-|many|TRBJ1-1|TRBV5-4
TGTGCCAGCAGCTTGGGGGATTGGACTGAAGCTTTCTTT
CASSLGDWTEAFF
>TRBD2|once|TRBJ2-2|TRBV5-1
TGCGCCAGCAGCCGAGGACTAGCGGGCGCCACCGGGGAGCTGTTTTTT
CASSRGLAGATGELFF
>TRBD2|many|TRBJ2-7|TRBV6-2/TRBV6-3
TGTGCCAGCAGTTACTCGACGGCGGCGGGAGTTTCCTACGAGCAGTACTTC
CASSYSTAAGVSYEQYF
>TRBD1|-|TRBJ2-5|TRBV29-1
TGCAGCGTTGAAGCTCGAGACAGGGTCCGCGAGACCCAGTACTTC
CSVEARDRVRETQYF
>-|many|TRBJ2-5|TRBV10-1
TGCGCCAGCAGTGAGTCCCAAGGGCAAGAGACCCAGTACTTC
CASSESQGQETQYF
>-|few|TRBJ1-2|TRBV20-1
TGCAGTGCTAGAGGACATTCGGCCCAATATGGCTACACCTTC
CSARGHSAQYGYTF
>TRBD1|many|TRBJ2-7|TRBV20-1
TGCAGTGACCGGGACAGGAACTACGAGCAGTACTTC
CSDRDRNYEQYF
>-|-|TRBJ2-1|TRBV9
TGTGCCAGCAGCGTAGTAGGAGATGGCACCGGTCATGAGCAGTTCTTC
CASSVVGDGTGHEQFF
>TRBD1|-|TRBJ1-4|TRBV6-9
TGTGCCAGCAGTTACGGGACAGGGGGCTTGGTGTTTTTT
CASSYGTGGLVFF
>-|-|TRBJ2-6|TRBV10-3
TGTGCCATCAGTGTGGGTGGATCTGGGGCCAACGTCCTGACTTTC
CAISVGGSGANVLTF
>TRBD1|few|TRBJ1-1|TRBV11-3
TGTGCCAGCAGCTATAGGACAGGGGGCTACACTGAAGCTTTCTTT
CASSYRTGGYTEAFF
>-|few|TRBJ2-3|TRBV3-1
TGTGCCAGCAGCCAAGAAGTGGCTATAGATACGCAGTATTTT
CASSQEVAIDTQYF
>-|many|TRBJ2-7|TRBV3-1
TGTGCCAGCAGCCAAGATCGGAGGCTAGCGCCCGACGAGCAGTACTTC
CASSQDRRLAPDEQYF
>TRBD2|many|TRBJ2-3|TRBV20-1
TGCAGTGGAGCGGGAGCCACAGATACGCAGTATTTT
CSGAGATDTQYF
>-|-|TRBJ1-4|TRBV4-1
TGCGCCAGCAGCCAAGTGTTTAGGGCAGCTTCAACTAATGAAAAACTGTTTTTT
CASSQVFRAASTNEKLFF
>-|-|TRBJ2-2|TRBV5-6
TGTGCCAGCAGCCCTGTTTTGGACAGCAACACCGGGGAGCTGTTTTTT
CASSPVLDSNTGELFF
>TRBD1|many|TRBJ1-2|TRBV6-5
TGTGCCAGCAGTTACTCGCAGGGGGCGGTCGATGGCTACACCTTC
CASSYSQGAVDGYTF
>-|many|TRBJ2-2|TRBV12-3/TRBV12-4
TGTGCCAGCACCCCGACGACCGGGGAGCTGTTTTTT
CASTPTTGELFF